Reported below is one T cell receptor beta chain. This entry belongs to a study of radiation and T cells in renal cell carcinoma. Study overall: Nephrectomy followed 15 Gy stereotactic body radiation by 4 weeks.

As to time point: blood 2 weeks post-SBRT. Treatment reported: 15 Gy SBRT to primary tumor, nephrectomy 4 weeks later. Clones were read by immunoSEQ multiplex PCR, and TCRdb kept only the in-frame ones, dropping some. The data show roughly 130,000 clones, 88% seen once. The CDR3 consists of 13 residues. The germline CDR1 and CDR2 sequences are MNHEY and SMNVEV (reference sequence). V shed 5 bases and J shed 7 bases, with 14 bases lying between them. The chain carries TRBV27 and TRBJ1-1, with TRBD1 as a possible D gene (5 bases). This TCR derives from a woman between 70 and 85 years old with renal cell carcinoma. The sequenced sample was blood, obtained from a patient whose treatment included radiotherapy and nephrectomy. CDR3 loop: CASSAKGRGEAFF. DNA for the CDR3: TGTGCCAGCAGTGCCAAGGGGCGCGGTGAAGCTTTCTTT.